This T cell receptor (beta chain) was captured by sequencing in a study of CD4 T cells in relation to SARS-CoV-2 and coronaviruses. About the study: ViraFEST: roughly 10-day antigen culture of PBMCs, then TCR beta CDR3 sequencing.

CDR3 size: 15 residues. CDR1 is LNHDA, CDR2 SQIVND, per germline (reference sequence). Trimming at V came to 6 bases and at J to 4 bases, leaving 7 bases not matched to a gene. 80,000 to 100,000 naive or memory CD4+ cells were cultured with CEF peptides for approximately eleven days. In its sample, this clone was seen a few times. Its antigen is as yet unknown. Assay used: immunoSEQ multiplex PCR; TCRdb lists only in-frame clones, some missing. Altogether about 36,000 clones are present, approximately 80% being singletons, with the ten largest covering 20%. The sample consisted of memory CD4+ T cells from PBMCs, cultured in vitro. The receptor's source is an adult with COVID-19. The chain couples TRBV19 to TRBJ2-3; 10 bases agree with TRBD2. The CDR3 nucleotides read TGTGCCAGTAGCCCCCTAGCGGGAGCGGCAGATACGCAGTATTTT. Amino acids: CASSPLAGAADTQYF.